These 6 T cell receptor beta chains originate from one sample sequenced in a study of beta chain features in type 1 diabetes. Study-level points and caveats: TCRB CDR3s were moderately but significantly shorter in Type 1 diabetes patients in all four CD4+ subsets.

Sequencing targeted expressed TCRB transcripts, as all isolated RNA had been reverse transcribed. The data were produced by immunoSEQ multiplex PCR, yet TCRdb's version contains in-frame clones alone and is incomplete. Among around 650,000 clones, approximately 13% were seen once, and the ten largest hold around 0.12%. Antigens for these TCRs are unknown. The sequencing input was naive CD4+ T cells from blood. These receptors all come from a man aged 25 to 45 with type 1 diabetes.

This chain uses TRBV30 with TRBJ2-1, with 11 bases that match TRBD2. CDR3 size: 15 residues. Trimming removed 3 bases from V and 8 bases from J; junction bases left unmatched: 9. Per germline, CDR1 GTSNPN and CDR2 SVGIG (reference sequence). CDR3 sequence reads: CAWSPGTSGMDEQFF. CDR3 in DNA: TGTGCCTGGAGCCCGGGGACTAGCGGAATGGATGAGCAGTTCTTC.

This chain links TRBV9 with TRBJ1-6, with 10 positions matching TRBD1. J was trimmed by 9 bases and V by 6 bases; bases with no gene match: 12. The CDR3 totals 16 residues. CDR1 is SGDLS and CDR2 is YYNGEE in the germline V gene. The CDR3 here is CASTPRGDRGFSPLHF. For the CDR3, the DNA is TGTGCCAGCACCCCTAGAGGGGACAGGGGTTTTTCACCCCTCCACTTT. Complete variable domain (other parts from reference TRBV9 and TRBJ1-6): DSGVTQTPKHLITATGQRVTLRCSPRSGDLSVYWYQQSLDQGLQFLIQYYNGEERAKGNILERFSAQQFPDLHSELNLSSLELGDSALYFCASTPRGDRGFSPLHFGNGTRLTVT.

The table lists this clone with a few counts. The V and J genes are TRBV5-6 and TRBJ2-3; D is perhaps TRBD1 or TRBD2 (6 bases each). Trimming pared 4 bases from V and 9 bases from J, leaving 18 bases between. The V gene's germline CDR1 is SGHDT and CDR2 YYEEEE. The CDR3 loop spans 14 amino acids. The DNA for the CDR3 is TGTGCCAGCAGCGTAAGATTATTAGGGGGGACGCAGTATTTT. It is translated as CASSVRLLGGTQYF.

This clone showed up just a few times. The rearrangement uses TRBV11-2 and TRBJ2-5, with D hard to call. Germline V CDR1 and CDR2: SGHAT, FQNNGV. V dropped 5 bases and J dropped 2 bases, with 12 bases sitting between them. This CDR3 comprises 14 residues. The CDR3 sequence: CASSRTAVQETQYF. Here the CDR3 DNA reads TGTGCCAGCAGCCGGACGGCCGTTCAAGAGACCCAGTACTTC.

V gene TRBV11-3 combines with J gene TRBJ1-1; 8 bases are shared with TRBD1. The CDR3 spans 16 residues. Germline trimming cut 2 bases from V and 5 bases from J; bases unmatched to any gene: 10. The germline gives CDR1 SGHNT, CDR2 YENEEA. The CDR3 loop is CASSLPYWTGRTEAFF. CDR3 in DNA: TGTGCCAGCAGCTTACCCTACTGGACAGGGAGGACTGAAGCTTTCTTT.

The chain couples TRBV9 to TRBJ2-3, with 14 positions matching TRBD2. This CDR3 contains 17 residues. Germline CDR1 and CDR2: SGDLS and YYNGEE. After removal of 5 bases from V and 2 bases from J, the junction contained 7 bases not matched to a gene. CDR3 loop: CASRRGLAGATTDTQYF. The CDR3 DNA sequence: TGTGCCAGCAGGAGGGGACTAGCGGGGGCCACCACAGATACGCAGTATTTT.